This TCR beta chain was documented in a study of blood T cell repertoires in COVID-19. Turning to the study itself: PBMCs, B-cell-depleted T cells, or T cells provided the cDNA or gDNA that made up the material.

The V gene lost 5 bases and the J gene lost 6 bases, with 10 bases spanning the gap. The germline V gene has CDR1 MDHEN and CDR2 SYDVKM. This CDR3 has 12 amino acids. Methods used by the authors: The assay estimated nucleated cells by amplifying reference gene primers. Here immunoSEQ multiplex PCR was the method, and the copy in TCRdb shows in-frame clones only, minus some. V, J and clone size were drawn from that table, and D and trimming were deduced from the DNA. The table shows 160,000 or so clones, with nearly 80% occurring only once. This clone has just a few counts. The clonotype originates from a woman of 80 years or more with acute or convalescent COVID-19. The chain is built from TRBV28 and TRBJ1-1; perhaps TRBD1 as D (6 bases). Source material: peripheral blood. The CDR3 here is CASSPDSPEAFF. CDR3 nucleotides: TGTGCCAGCAGTCCGGACAGCCCTGAAGCTTTCTTT.